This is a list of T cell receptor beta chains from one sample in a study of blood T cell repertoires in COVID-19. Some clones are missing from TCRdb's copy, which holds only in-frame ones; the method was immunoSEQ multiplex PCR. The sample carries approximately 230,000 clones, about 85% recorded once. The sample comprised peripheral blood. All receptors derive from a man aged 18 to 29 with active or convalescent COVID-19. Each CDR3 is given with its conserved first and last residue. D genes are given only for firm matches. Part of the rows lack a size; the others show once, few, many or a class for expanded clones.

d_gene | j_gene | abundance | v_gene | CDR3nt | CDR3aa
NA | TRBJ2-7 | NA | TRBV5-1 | TGCGCCAGCAGCTTGGGTGTAGCCTACGAGCAGTACTTC | CASSLGVAYEQYF
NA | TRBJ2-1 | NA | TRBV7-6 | TGTGCCAGCAGCCCTGGACAGTACTCCTACAATGAGCAGTTCTTC | CASSPGQYSYNEQFF
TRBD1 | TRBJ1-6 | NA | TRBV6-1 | TGTGCCAGCAGTGAAGGGGACAGATATAATTCACCCCTCCACTTT | CASSEGDRYNSPLHF
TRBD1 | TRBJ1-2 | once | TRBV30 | TGTGCCTGGAGTGTACTCGAGGACAGGGCCTTAGCTAACTATGGCTACACCTTC | CAWSVLEDRALANYGYTF
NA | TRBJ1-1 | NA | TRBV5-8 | TGTGCCAGCAGCTTGTTATCCCGGAACACTGAAGCTTTCTTT | CASSLLSRNTEAFF
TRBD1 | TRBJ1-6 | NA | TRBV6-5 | TGTGCCAGCAGTCGGGGGACAGGTGAATCACCCCTCCACTTT | CASSRGTGESPLHF
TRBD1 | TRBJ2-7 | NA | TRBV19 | TGTGCCAGTAGTACCCGACAGGGCAACGAGCAGTACTTC | CASSTRQGNEQYF
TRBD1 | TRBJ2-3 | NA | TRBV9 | TGTGCCAGCAGCGTAGGAGGGACAGGGGACACAGATACGCAGTATTTT | CASSVGGTGDTDTQYF
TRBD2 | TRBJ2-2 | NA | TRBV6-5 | TGTGCCAGCGGCGTGCTAGCGGGAGTCACCGGGGAGCTGTTTTTT | CASGVLAGVTGELFF
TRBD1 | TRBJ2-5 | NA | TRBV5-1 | TGCGCCAGCAGCTTGGGAGGACAGGGGAGCGGAGAGACCCAGTACTTC | CASSLGGQGSGETQYF
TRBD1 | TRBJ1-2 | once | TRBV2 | TGTGCCAGCAGGACAGGGGGGAACTATGGCTACACCTTC | CASRTGGNYGYTF
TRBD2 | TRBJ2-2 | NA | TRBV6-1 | TGTGCCAGCAGTGAACTAGCGGCCGCGGGAGGGGAGCTGTTTTTT | CASSELAAAGGELFF
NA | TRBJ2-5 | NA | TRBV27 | TGTGCCAGCAGTTCCACCCTCGGGGAGACCCAGTACTTC | CASSSTLGETQYF
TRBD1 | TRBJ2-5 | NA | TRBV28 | TGTGCCAGCAGTTTTGGCGGACAGGGGACCCAGTACTTC | CASSFGGQGTQYF
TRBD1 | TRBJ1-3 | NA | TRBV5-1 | TGCGCCAGCAGCCCCGGGACAGTCGGAAACACCATATATTTT | CASSPGTVGNTIYF
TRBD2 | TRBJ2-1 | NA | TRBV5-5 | TGTGCCAGCACCAAACTAGCGGGAGGGGGGGCCTCCTACAATGAGCAGTTCTTC | CASTKLAGGGASYNEQFF
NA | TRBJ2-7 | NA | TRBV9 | TGTGCCAGCAGCGGCACCGGGACTGGGCCCTACGAGCAGTACTTC | CASSGTGTGPYEQYF
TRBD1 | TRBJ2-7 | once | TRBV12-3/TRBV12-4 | TGTGCCAGCAGTACGACAGGGAGCTACGAGCAGTACTTC | CASSTTGSYEQYF
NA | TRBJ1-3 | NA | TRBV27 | TGTGCCAGCAGTATCCACCCCCCCGGGGGGGCGGGAAACACCATATATTTT | CASSIHPPGGAGNTIYF
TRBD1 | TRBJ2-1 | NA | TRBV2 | TGTGCCAGCAGCGTCCCCGGGACAGGGCCATACAATGAGCAGTTCTTC | CASSVPGTGPYNEQFF
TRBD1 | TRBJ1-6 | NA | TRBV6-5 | TGTGCCAGCAGGGGGACAGGGGGCGCAAATTCACCCCTCCACTTT | CASRGTGGANSPLHF
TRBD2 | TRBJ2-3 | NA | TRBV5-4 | TGTGCCAGCAGCTCGGGGGGGGGACGTCGCACAGATACGCAGTATTTT | CASSSGGGRRTDTQYF